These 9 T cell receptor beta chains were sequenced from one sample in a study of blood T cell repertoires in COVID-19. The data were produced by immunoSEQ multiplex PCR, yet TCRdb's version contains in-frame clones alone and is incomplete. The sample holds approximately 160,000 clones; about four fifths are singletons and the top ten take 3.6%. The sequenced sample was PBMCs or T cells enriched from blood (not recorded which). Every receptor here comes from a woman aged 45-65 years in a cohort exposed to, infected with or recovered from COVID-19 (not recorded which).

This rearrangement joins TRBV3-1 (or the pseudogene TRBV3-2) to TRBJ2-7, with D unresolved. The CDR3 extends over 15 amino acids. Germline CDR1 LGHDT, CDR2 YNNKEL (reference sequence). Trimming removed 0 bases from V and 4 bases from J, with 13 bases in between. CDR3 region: CASSQEPVAIYEQYF. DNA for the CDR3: TGTGCCAGCAGCCAAGAACCGGTTGCGATTTACGAGCAGTACTTC.

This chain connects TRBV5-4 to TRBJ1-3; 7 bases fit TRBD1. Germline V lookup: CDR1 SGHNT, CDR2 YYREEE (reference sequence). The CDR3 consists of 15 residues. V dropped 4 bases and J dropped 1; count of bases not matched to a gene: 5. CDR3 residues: CASSHGTDSGNTIYF. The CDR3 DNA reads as TGTGCCAGCAGCCACGGGACAGATTCTGGAAACACCATATATTTT.

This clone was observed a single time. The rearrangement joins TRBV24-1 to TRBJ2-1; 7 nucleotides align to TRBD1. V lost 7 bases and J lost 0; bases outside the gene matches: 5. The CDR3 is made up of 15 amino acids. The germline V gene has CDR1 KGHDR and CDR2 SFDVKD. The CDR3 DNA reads TGTGCCACCAGCCCCAGGGGGAGCTCCTACAATGAGCAGTTCTTC. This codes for CATSPRGSSYNEQFF.

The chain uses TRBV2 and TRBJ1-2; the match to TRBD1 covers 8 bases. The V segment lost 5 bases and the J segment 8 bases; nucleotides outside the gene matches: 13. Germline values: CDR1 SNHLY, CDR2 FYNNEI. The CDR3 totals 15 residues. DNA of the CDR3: TGTGCCAGCAGTCGACGAAAGACAGGGGTGGGCGGCTACACCTTC. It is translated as CASSRRKTGVGGYTF.

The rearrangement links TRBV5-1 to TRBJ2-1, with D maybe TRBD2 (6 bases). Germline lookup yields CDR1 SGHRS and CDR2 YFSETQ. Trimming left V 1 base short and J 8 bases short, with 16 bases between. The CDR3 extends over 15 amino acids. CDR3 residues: CASSLSGGPDHEQFF. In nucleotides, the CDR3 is TGCGCCAGCAGCTTGAGTGGAGGGCCGGATCATGAGCAGTTCTTC.

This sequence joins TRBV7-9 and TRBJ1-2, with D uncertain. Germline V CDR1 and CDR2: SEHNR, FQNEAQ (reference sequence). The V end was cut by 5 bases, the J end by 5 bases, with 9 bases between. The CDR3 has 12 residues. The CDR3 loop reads CASSETSYGYTF. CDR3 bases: TGTGCCAGCAGCGAAACAAGTTATGGCTACACCTTC.

The CDR3: CASMDGPGSPVSYGYTF. CDR3 nucleotide sequence: TGTGCCAGTATGGATGGGCCAGGGTCACCTGTTTCATATGGCTACACCTTC. This rearrangement joins TRBV19 to TRBJ1-2; a possible D gene is TRBD1 (5 bases). Looked up from germline, CDR1 is LNHDA and CDR2 is SQIVND (reference sequence). The CDR3 covers 17 residues. Between the trimmed V and J ends, which lost 7 bases and 5 bases, there was a span of 26 bases.

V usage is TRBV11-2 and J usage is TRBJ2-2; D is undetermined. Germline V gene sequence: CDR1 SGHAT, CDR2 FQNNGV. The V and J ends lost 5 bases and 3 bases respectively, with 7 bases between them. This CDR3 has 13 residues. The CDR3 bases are TGTGCCAGCAGCCGCCGGGACACCGGGGAGCTGTTTTTT. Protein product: CASSRRDTGELFF.

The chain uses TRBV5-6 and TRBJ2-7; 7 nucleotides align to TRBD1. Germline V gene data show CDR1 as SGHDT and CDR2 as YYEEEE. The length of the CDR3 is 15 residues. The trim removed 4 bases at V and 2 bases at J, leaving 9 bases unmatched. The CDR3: CASSPRDSVTYEQYF. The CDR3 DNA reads TGTGCCAGCAGCCCGAGGGACAGTGTGACCTACGAGCAGTACTTC.